This TCR beta chain was observed in a study of T cell changes during pregnancy in multiple sclerosis. This CDR3 comprises 13 residues. V gave up 0 bases and J gave up 10 bases, with 11 bases separating them. CDR1 is SGHNT and CDR2 is YYREEE in the germline V gene (reference sequence). The data were produced by immunoSEQ multiplex PCR, yet TCRdb's version contains in-frame clones alone and is incomplete. This sample carries about 36,000 clones, about 92% of them seen once, and the ten largest clones take 0.4% to 0.5%. The chain is built from TRBV5-4 and TRBJ2-1; a weak D match, TRBD1 (6 bases). This sample comprised CD4+ T cells from peripheral blood mononuclear cells, obtained after pregnancy. This TCR derives from a female donor with multiple sclerosis, enrolled in a pregnancy study. The DNA for the CDR3 is TGTGCCAGCAGCTTGGAAGGGGGTGAGGAGCAGTTCTTC. The encoded protein is CASSLEGGEEQFF. Variable domain in full (rest from reference TRBV5-4 and TRBJ2-1): ETGVTQSPTHLIKTRGQQVTLRCSSQSGHNTVSWYQQALGQGPQFIFQYYREEENGRGNFPPRFSGLQFPNYSSELNVNALELDDSALYLCASSLEGGEEQFFGPGTRLTVL.